The T cell receptor (beta chain) described here comes from a study of control samples from healthy donors and cancer patients (dated by TCRdb to 2018 to 2020). Regarding this clone: Its antigen is currently not known. No much larger clone is present one base from it, and per-base qualities are unavailable.

Libraries were made using the immunoSEQ multiplex PCR assay. Held by TCRdb, this immuneACCESS table contains in-frame sequences only and omits some clones. Under half of the omission traces to an unresolved V gene where checked; the cause of the rest is unknown. This sample lists fewer than 85,000 clones; around 92% were detected once. The biggest ten clones account for approximately 15% of the sample. Including the terminal cysteine and phenylalanine, the CDR3 comprises 13 residues. Only CDR3 DNA remains: 39 bases, in frame from the first base. A distance of 13 bases separates the germline ends of V and J, which lose 4 bases and 6 bases respectively. The germline V gene sets CDR1 to SGHRS and CDR2 to YFSETQ.

This sequence was found in a man between 25 and 39 years old in good health. The sequenced material came from blood. Rearrangement joined TRBV5-1 to TRBJ1-1; TRBD1 is a weak D gene call, 6 bases matching. The DNA is as follows: TGCGCCAGCAGCCAGACAGGAACTGCTGAAGCTTTCTTT. It codes for CASSQTGTAEAFF.